This T cell receptor beta chain was recovered during a study of cytomegalovirus exposure and HLA in healthy donors. In regard to this clone: Its specificity is unknown.

60 Vbeta and 13 Jbeta primers were used in PCR. The protocol was immunoSEQ multiplex PCR, while the TCRdb copy is restricted to in-frame clones and leaves out a portion. The sample has around 130,000 clones, roughly 72% seen once. Broader study findings: Among donors in an Asian-associated ancestry cluster, a later analysis reportedly found fewer N-insertions than the roughly 700-donor mean. At a 0.05 false discovery rate, a later analysis found 18,000 or so TCR beta sequences to be associated with HLA alleles.

There were likely unrecorded immune exposures, though donors were nominally healthy when sampled. Input material: PBMCs. This sequence originates from a woman aged 45-65 years in good health and CMV-seronegative.

The CDR3 DNA reads TGTGCCAGCAGCCCCTATCAATCCTCTGGGGCCAACGTCCTGACTTTC. The encoded protein is CASSPYQSSGANVLTF. The chain links TRBV7-9 to TRBJ2-6; D remains unclear. CDR3 size: 16 residues. Germline V gene sequence: CDR1 SEHNR, CDR2 FQNEAQ (reference sequence). V lost 5 bases, J lost 0 bases, and 11 bases lay in between.